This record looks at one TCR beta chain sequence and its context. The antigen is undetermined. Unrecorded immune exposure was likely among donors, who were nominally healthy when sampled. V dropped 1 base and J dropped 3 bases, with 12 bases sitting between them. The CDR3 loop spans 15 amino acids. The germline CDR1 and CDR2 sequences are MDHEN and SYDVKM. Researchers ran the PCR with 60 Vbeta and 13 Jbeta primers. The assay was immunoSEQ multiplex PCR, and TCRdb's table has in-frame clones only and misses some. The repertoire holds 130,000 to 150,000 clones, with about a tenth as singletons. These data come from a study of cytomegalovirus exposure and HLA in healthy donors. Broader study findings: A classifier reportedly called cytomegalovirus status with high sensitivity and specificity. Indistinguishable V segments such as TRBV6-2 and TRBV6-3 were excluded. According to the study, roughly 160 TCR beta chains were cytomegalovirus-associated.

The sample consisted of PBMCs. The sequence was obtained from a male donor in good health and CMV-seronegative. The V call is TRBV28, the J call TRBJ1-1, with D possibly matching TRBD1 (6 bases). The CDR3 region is CASSLYRAVHTEAFF. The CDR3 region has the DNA TGTGCCAGCAGTTTATACAGGGCGGTACACACTGAAGCTTTCTTT.